A selection of T cell receptor beta chains follows, all from one sample in a study of cytomegalovirus exposure and HLA in healthy donors. This table comes from immunoSEQ multiplex PCR, and its TCRdb copy is limited to in-frame clones, with some not included. The repertoire has about 110,000 clones, about 74% of them found once; the top ten carry approximately 15%. The material sequenced was PBMCs. The receptors here all came from a woman in her 40s in good health and CMV-seropositive. Each CDR3 is given with its conserved first and last residue. Each record gives: CDR3 length, V gene, J gene, D gene, clone size, CDR3 protein, CDR3 DNA. A D gene is named only where the DNA matches it firmly. Clone size is shown for a subset of rows, as once, few, many or a class of expanded clone.

length: 13
V: TRBV5-1
J: TRBJ1-2
D: .
size: .
CDR3: CASSQTSNYGYTF
DNA: TGCGCCAGCAGCCAGACATCTAACTATGGCTACACCTTC

length: 13
V: TRBV9
J: TRBJ2-3
D: .
size: .
CDR3: CASSPDQGDTQYF
DNA: TGTGCCAGCAGCCCAGATCAGGGAGATACGCAGTATTTT

length: 13
V: TRBV7-3
J: TRBJ2-7
D: .
size: .
CDR3: CASSLTGGYEQYF
DNA: TGTGCCAGCAGCTTAACCGGGGGATACGAGCAGTACTTC

length: 15
V: TRBV7-2
J: TRBJ1-4
D: .
size: .
CDR3: CASSATGIVNEKLFF
DNA: TGTGCCAGCAGCGCAACAGGGATTGTGAATGAAAAACTGTTTTTT

length: 15
V: TRBV14
J: TRBJ1-1
D: .
size: .
CDR3: CASSLRILPGTEAFF
DNA: TGTGCCAGCAGCCTCCGGATTTTGCCGGGCACTGAAGCTTTCTTT

length: 11
V: TRBV20-1
J: TRBJ2-7
D: .
size: .
CDR3: CSARGSYEQYF
DNA: TGCAGTGCTAGAGGCAGCTACGAGCAGTACTTC

length: 13
V: TRBV6-1
J: TRBJ2-1
D: .
size: .
CDR3: CASRQGSYNEQFF
DNA: TGTGCCAGCAGACAGGGTTCCTACAATGAGCAGTTCTTC

length: 16
V: TRBV5-6
J: TRBJ2-7
D: .
size: .
CDR3: CASSLAGAGQPYEQYF
DNA: TGTGCCAGCAGCTTGGCAGGGGCAGGACAGCCCTACGAGCAGTACTTC

length: 14
V: TRBV15
J: TRBJ2-5
D: .
size: .
CDR3: CATSREQGRETQYF
DNA: TGTGCCACCAGCAGAGAACAGGGGAGGGAGACCCAGTACTTC

length: 15
V: TRBV6-5
J: TRBJ1-1
D: TRBD1
size: .
CDR3: CASTPSGTGNTEAFF
DNA: TGTGCCAGCACCCCCTCCGGGACAGGGAACACTGAAGCTTTCTTT

length: 13
V: TRBV30
J: TRBJ1-2
D: .
size: few
CDR3: CAWSVRENYGYTF
DNA: TGTGCCTGGAGTGTTCGAGAAAACTATGGCTACACCTTC

length: 15
V: TRBV4-2
J: TRBJ2-3
D: TRBD2
size: .
CDR3: CASSLTRDYTDTQYF
DNA: TGTGCCAGCAGCCTGACCCGGGACTACACAGATACGCAGTATTTT

length: 14
V: TRBV19
J: TRBJ2-3
D: TRBD1
size: .
CDR3: CASKGTGGGDTQYF
DNA: TGTGCCAGTAAAGGGACAGGGGGTGGTGATACGCAGTATTTT

length: 12
V: TRBV6-1
J: TRBJ1-1
D: .
size: .
CDR3: CASRDRNTEAFF
DNA: TGTGCCAGCAGAGACAGGAACACTGAAGCTTTCTTT

length: 15
V: TRBV7-2
J: TRBJ2-1
D: TRBD1
size: few
CDR3: CASSLDRGGSNEQFF
DNA: TGTGCCAGCAGCCTCGACAGGGGTGGGAGCAATGAGCAGTTCTTC

length: 14
V: TRBV4-2
J: TRBJ1-1
D: .
size: .
CDR3: CASSQADFSEQAFF
DNA: TGTGCCAGCAGCCAAGCTGATTTTTCAGAACAAGCTTTCTTT

length: 13
V: TRBV6-1
J: TRBJ1-1
D: TRBD1
size: .
CDR3: CASLSGGRFEAFF
DNA: TGTGCCAGCTTATCAGGGGGCAGGTTTGAAGCTTTCTTT

length: 16
V: TRBV5-1
J: TRBJ2-7
D: TRBD1
size: .
CDR3: CASSYNRDRGIYEQYF
DNA: TGCGCCAGCAGCTATAACCGGGACAGGGGGATCTACGAGCAGTACTTC

length: 14
V: TRBV7-9
J: TRBJ1-6
D: .
size: few
CDR3: CASTVDRRNSPLHF
DNA: TGTGCCAGCACCGTTGACAGGAGGAATTCACCCCTCCACTTT

length: 14
V: TRBV30
J: TRBJ1-6
D: .
size: .
CDR3: CAWSRGRLNSPLHF
DNA: TGTGCCTGGAGTCGAGGCCGGCTGAATTCACCCCTCCACTTT

length: 14
V: TRBV29-1
J: TRBJ2-1
D: .
size: .
CDR3: CSANGGGHYNEQFF
DNA: TGCAGCGCGAATGGAGGGGGCCATTACAATGAGCAGTTCTTC

length: 15
V: TRBV6-5
J: TRBJ1-6
D: .
size: .
CDR3: CASSGGAGGNSPLHF
DNA: TGTGCCAGCAGTGGGGGGGCGGGGGGTAATTCACCCCTCCACTTT

length: 13
V: TRBV25-1
J: TRBJ2-1
D: .
size: .
CDR3: CASSDWTTYEQFF
DNA: TGTGCCAGCAGTGATTGGACAACGTATGAGCAGTTCTTC

length: 14
V: TRBV7-7
J: TRBJ2-2
D: TRBD1
size: .
CDR3: CASSKDRGSGELFF
DNA: TGTGCTAGCAGCAAGGACAGGGGATCCGGGGAGCTGTTTTTT

length: 15
V: TRBV7-9
J: TRBJ2-1
D: TRBD1
size: .
CDR3: CASSLDRGAYNEQFF
DNA: TGTGCCAGCAGCTTAGACAGGGGAGCCTACAATGAGCAGTTCTTC

length: 15
V: TRBV19
J: TRBJ1-1
D: TRBD1
size: once
CDR3: CASTRGQPGRTEAFF
DNA: TGTGCCAGTACTAGGGGACAGCCGGGGCGGACTGAAGCTTTCTTT

length: 17
V: TRBV5-1
J: TRBJ1-1
D: .
size: .
CDR3: CASSLEPQGALNTEAFF
DNA: TGCGCCAGCAGCTTGGAGCCACAGGGAGCCCTCAACACTGAAGCTTTCTTT

length: 18
V: TRBV10-2
J: TRBJ1-5
D: .
size: .
CDR3: CASSDPRVGGAHNQPQHF
DNA: TGCGCCAGCAGTGACCCTAGAGTTGGGGGGGCCCACAATCAGCCCCAGCATTTT

length: 14
V: TRBV5-1
J: TRBJ2-7
D: TRBD1
size: .
CDR3: CASTGGQGSYEQYF
DNA: TGCGCCAGCACCGGGGGACAGGGGTCCTACGAGCAGTACTTC

length: 13
V: TRBV30
J: TRBJ2-1
D: TRBD2
size: .
CDR3: CAWSASGEGEQFF
DNA: TGTGCCTGGAGTGCTAGCGGGGAGGGAGAGCAGTTCTTC

length: 14
V: TRBV5-5
J: TRBJ1-2
D: .
size: .
CDR3: CASSQRDTVRGYTF
DNA: TGTGCCAGCAGCCAGCGGGACACCGTTCGGGGCTACACCTTC

length: 16
V: TRBV7-2
J: TRBJ1-1
D: TRBD1
size: .
CDR3: CASSPTLGQGATEAFF
DNA: TGTGCCAGCAGCCCAACGCTCGGACAGGGGGCCACTGAAGCTTTCTTT

length: 14
V: TRBV4-1
J: TRBJ1-1
D: .
size: .
CDR3: CASSPILRRGEAFF
DNA: TGCGCCAGCAGCCCTATCCTTCGCCGGGGTGAAGCTTTCTTT

length: 13
V: TRBV30
J: TRBJ2-3
D: .
size: .
CDR3: CAWTGLSTDTQYF
DNA: TGTGCCTGGACCGGACTAAGCACAGATACGCAGTATTTT

length: 15
V: TRBV6-6
J: TRBJ2-5
D: TRBD2
size: .
CDR3: CASTLGRGGQETQYF
DNA: TGTGCCAGCACCCTAGGGCGGGGGGGCCAAGAGACCCAGTACTTC

length: 17
V: TRBV6-4
J: TRBJ2-6
D: .
size: many
CDR3: CASSDSPGDGGANVLTF
DNA: TGTGCCAGCAGTGACTCCCCAGGGGATGGTGGGGCCAACGTCCTGACTTTC

length: 11
V: TRBV6-5
J: TRBJ2-7
D: TRBD1
size: .
CDR3: CAIGQGGEQYF
DNA: TGTGCCATCGGACAGGGCGGCGAGCAGTACTTC

length: 16
V: TRBV7-9
J: TRBJ2-1
D: TRBD2
size: .
CDR3: CASSPRTSIGFGKQFF
DNA: TGTGCCAGCAGCCCCCGGACTAGCATAGGATTCGGTAAGCAGTTCTTC

length: 12
V: TRBV29-1
J: TRBJ1-1
D: .
size: once
CDR3: CSGTQRNTEAFF
DNA: TGCAGCGGGACACAGAGGAACACTGAAGCTTTCTTT

length: 14
V: TRBV19
J: TRBJ1-1
D: .
size: few
CDR3: CASKGGGENTEAFF
DNA: TGTGCCAGTAAAGGGGGGGGTGAGAACACTGAAGCTTTCTTT

length: 18
V: TRBV11-2
J: TRBJ2-7
D: .
size: .
CDR3: CASSPLNRGTAKTYEQYF
DNA: TGTGCCAGCAGCCCATTAAACCGGGGGACAGCGAAGACCTACGAGCAGTACTTC

length: 17
V: TRBV5-6
J: TRBJ2-3
D: .
size: .
CDR3: CASSFSLSGLATDTQYF
DNA: TGTGCCAGCAGCTTTTCCTTATCGGGGCTAGCGACAGATACGCAGTATTTT

length: 14
V: TRBV5-8
J: TRBJ1-5
D: .
size: .
CDR3: CASSLDPGAQPQHF
DNA: TGTGCCAGCAGCTTGGATCCAGGGGCTCAGCCCCAGCATTTT

length: 16
V: TRBV19
J: TRBJ2-7
D: .
size: .
CDR3: CASSIEGSFLSYEQYF
DNA: TGTGCCAGTAGTATCGAGGGCAGTTTCCTCTCCTACGAGCAGTACTTC

length: 15
V: TRBV7-2
J: TRBJ1-4
D: TRBD1
size: .
CDR3: CASSGYRGANEKLFF
DNA: TGTGCCAGCAGCGGCTACAGGGGCGCGAATGAAAAACTGTTTTTT

length: 17
V: TRBV19
J: TRBJ1-1
D: .
size: .
CDR3: CASRGQGGGGINTEAFF
DNA: TGTGCCAGTAGGGGTCAGGGCGGGGGAGGAATCAACACTGAAGCTTTCTTT

length: 13
V: TRBV6-1
J: TRBJ1-1
D: .
size: .
CDR3: CASSGRGNTEAFF
DNA: TGTGCCAGCAGTGGAAGGGGGAACACTGAAGCTTTCTTT

length: 13
V: TRBV6-6
J: TRBJ1-5
D: TRBD1
size: .
CDR3: CASSHRGEQPQHF
DNA: TGTGCCAGCAGCCACAGGGGGGAACAGCCCCAGCATTTT